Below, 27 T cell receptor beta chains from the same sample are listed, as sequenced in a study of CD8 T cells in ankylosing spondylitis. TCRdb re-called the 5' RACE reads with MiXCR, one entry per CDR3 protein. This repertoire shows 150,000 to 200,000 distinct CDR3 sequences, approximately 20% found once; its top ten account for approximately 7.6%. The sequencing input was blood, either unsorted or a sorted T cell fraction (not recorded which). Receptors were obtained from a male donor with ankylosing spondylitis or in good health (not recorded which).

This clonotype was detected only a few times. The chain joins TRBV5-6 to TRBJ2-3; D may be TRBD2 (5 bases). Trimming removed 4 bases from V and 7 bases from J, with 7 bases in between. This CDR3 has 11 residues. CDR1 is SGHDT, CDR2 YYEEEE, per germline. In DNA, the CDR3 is TGTGCCAGCAGCCTAGCAAATACGCAGTATTTT. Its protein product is CASSLANTQYF.

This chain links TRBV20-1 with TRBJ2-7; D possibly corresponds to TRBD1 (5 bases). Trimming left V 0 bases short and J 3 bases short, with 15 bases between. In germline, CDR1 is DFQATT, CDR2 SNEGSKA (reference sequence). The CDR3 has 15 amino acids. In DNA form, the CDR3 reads TGCAGTGCTAGAGATTCTCGGCAGGGTGTCTACGAGCAGTACTTC. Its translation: CSARDSRQGVYEQYF.

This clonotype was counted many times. The CDR3 sequence is CASSFGGQETQYF. The DNA of the CDR3 is TGTGCCAGCAGTTTTGGGGGGCAAGAGACCCAGTACTTC. The chain employs TRBV12-3 or TRBV12-4 and TRBJ2-5, with D tentatively TRBD2 (6 bases). V was shortened by 3 bases and J by 2 bases, with 7 bases between the two germline ends. This CDR3 comprises 13 residues.

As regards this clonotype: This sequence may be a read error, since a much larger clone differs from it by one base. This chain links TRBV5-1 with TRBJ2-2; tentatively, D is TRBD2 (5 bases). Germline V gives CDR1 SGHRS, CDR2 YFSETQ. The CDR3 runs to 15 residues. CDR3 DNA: TGCGCCAGCAGCTTTGGGCAGTCTTACACCGGGGAGCTGCTTTTT. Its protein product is CASSFGQSYTGELLF.

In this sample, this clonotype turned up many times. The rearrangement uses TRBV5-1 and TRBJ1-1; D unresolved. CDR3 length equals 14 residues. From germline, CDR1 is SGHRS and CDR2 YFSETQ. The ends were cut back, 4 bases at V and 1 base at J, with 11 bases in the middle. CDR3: CASSREVGNTEAFF. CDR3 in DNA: TGCGCCAGCAGCCGTGAAGTGGGGAACACTGAAGCTTTCTTT.

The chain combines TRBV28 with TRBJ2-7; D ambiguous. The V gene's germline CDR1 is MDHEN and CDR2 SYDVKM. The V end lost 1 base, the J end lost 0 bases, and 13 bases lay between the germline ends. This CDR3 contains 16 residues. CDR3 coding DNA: TGTGCCAGCAGTTTATTTGCCTCACTGCGCTCCTACGAGCAGTACTTC. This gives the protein CASSLFASLRSYEQYF.

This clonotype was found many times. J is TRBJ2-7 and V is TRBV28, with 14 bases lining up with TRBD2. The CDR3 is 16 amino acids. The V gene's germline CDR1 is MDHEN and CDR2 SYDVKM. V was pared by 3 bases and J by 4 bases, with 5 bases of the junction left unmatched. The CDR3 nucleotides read TGTGCCAGCAGTTTCTGGACTAGCGGGAGGCGGTACGAGCAGTACTTC. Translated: CASSFWTSGRRYEQYF.

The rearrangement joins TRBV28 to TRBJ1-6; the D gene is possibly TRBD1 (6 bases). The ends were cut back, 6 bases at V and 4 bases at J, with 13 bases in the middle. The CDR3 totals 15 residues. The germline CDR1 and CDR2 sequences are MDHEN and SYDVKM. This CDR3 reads CASSAPTGYNSPLHF. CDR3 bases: TGTGCCAGCAGCGCCCCGACAGGATATAATTCACCCCTCCACTTT.

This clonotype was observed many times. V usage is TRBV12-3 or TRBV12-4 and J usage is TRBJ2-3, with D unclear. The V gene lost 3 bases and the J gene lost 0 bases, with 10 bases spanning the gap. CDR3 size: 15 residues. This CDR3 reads CASSLGSSSTDTQYF. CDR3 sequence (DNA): TGTGCCAGCAGTTTGGGGTCGTCTAGCACAGATACGCAGTATTTT.

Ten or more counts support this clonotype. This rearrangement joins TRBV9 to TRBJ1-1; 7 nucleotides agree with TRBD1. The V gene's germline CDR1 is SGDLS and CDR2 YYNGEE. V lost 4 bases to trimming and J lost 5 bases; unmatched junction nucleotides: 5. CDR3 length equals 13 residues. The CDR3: CASSPRQGTEAFF. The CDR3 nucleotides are TGTGCCAGCAGCCCACGACAGGGAACTGAAGCTTTCTTT.

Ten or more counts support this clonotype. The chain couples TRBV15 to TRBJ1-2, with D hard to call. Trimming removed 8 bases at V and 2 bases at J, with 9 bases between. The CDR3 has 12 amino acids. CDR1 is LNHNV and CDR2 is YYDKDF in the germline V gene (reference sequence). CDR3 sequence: CATASSNYGYTF. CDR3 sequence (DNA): TGTGCCACCGCTAGCTCCAACTATGGCTACACCTTC.

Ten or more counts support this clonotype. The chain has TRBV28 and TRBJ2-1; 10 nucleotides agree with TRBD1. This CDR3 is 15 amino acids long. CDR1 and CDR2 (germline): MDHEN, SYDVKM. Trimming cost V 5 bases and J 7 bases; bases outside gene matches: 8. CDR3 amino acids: CASSPGTGDINEQFF. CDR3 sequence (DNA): TGTGCCAGCAGTCCTGGGACAGGGGACATTAATGAGCAGTTCTTC.

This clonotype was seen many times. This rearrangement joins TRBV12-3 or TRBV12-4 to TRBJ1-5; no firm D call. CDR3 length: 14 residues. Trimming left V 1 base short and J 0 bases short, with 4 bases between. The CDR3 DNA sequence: TGTGCCAGCAGTTTAGAGGATAGCAATCAGCCCCAGCATTTT. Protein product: CASSLEDSNQPQHF.

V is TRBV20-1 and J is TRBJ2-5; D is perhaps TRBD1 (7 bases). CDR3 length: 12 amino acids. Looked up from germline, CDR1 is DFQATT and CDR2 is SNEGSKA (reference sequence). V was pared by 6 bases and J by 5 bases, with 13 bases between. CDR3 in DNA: TGCAGTGCCCGACAGGGAGGCGAGACCCAGTACTTC. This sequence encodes CSARQGGETQYF.

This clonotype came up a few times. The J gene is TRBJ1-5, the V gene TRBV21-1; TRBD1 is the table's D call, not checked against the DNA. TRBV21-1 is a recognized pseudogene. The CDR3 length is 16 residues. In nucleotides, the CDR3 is TGTGCCAGCAGCTCTGACGAACGGCAGGGGGATCAGCCCCAGCATTTT. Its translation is CASSSDERQGDQPQHF.

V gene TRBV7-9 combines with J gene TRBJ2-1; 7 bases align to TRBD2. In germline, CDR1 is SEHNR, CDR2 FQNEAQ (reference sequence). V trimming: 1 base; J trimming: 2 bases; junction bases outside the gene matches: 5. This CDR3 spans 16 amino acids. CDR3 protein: CASSLVGAGAYNEQFF. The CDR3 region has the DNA TGTGCCAGCAGCTTAGTAGGTGCGGGAGCCTACAATGAGCAGTTCTTC.

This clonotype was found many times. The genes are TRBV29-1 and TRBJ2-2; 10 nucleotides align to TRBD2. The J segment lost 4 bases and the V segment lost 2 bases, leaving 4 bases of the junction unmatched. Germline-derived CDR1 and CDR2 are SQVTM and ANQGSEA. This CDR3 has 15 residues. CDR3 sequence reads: CSVEYTSGITGELFF. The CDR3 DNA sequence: TGCAGCGTTGAATATACTAGCGGGATCACCGGGGAGCTGTTTTTT.

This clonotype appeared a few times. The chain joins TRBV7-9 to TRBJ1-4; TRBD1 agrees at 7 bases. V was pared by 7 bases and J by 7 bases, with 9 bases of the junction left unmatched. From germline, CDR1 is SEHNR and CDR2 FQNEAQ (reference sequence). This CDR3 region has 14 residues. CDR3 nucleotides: TGTGCCAGCAATCCAGGGGGATTGGGTGAAAAACTGTTTTTT. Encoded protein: CASNPGGLGEKLFF.

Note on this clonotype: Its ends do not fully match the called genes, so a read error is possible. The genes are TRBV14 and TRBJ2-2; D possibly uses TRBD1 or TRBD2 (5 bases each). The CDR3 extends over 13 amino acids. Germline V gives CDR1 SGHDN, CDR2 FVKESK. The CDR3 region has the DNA TGTGCCAGCAGCCCGGGACCCCCCGGCGAGCTGTTTTTT. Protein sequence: CASSPGPPGELFF.

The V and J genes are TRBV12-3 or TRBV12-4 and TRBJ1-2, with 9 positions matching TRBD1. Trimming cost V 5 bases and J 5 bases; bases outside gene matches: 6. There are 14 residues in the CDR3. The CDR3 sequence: CASSLGQGTYGYTF. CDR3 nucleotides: TGTGCCAGCAGTCTAGGACAGGGGACGTATGGCTACACCTTC.

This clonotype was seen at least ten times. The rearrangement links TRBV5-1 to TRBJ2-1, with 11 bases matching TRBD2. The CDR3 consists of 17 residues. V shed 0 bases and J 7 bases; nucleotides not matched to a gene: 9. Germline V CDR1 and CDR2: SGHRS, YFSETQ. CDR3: CASSLVVAGGFPNEQFF. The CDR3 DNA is TGCGCCAGCAGCTTGGTGGTAGCGGGAGGGTTTCCGAATGAGCAGTTCTTC.

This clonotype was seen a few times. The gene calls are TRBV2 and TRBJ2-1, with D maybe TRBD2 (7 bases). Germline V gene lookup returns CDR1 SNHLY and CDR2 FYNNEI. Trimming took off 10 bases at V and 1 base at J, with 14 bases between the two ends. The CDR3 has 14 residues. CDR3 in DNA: TGTGCCACCAGGAGGGGGGGTTCCTACAATGAGCAGTTCTTC. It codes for CATRRGGSYNEQFF.

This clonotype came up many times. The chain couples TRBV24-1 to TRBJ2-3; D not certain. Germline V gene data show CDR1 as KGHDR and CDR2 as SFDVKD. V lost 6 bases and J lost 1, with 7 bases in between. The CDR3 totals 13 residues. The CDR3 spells CATSPAGTDTQYF. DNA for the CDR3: TGTGCCACCAGTCCCGCTGGCACAGATACGCAGTATTTT.

Here the CDR3 DNA reads TGTGCCAGCTCACCAACAAGCGGGAAATCAGAGACCCAGTACTTC. It translates to CASSPTSGKSETQYF. The chain joins TRBV18 to TRBJ2-5, with 7 bases aligning to TRBD2. The CDR3 contains 15 residues. Trimming removed 2 bases from V and 4 bases from J; junction bases left unmatched: 7. Germline V gene sequence: CDR1 KGHSH, CDR2 LQKENI.

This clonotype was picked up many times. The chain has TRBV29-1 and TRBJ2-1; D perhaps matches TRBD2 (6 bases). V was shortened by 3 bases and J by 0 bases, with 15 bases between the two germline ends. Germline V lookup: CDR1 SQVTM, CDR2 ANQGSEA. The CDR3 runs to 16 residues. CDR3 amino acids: CSVEGRDAGSYNEQFF. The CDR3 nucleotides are TGCAGCGTTGAGGGGCGGGATGCCGGCTCCTACAATGAGCAGTTCTTC.

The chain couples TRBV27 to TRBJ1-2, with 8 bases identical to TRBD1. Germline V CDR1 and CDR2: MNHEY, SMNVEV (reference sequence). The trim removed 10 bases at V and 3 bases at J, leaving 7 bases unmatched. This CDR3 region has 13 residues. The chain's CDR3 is CATGQGVYYGYTF. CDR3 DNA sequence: TGTGCCACCGGACAGGGCGTTTACTATGGCTACACCTTC.

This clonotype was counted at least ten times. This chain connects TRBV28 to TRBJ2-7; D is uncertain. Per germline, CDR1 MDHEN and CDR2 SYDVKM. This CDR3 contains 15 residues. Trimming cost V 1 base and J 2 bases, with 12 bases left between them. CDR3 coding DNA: TGTGCCAGCAGTTTATTCATGGGTTCGGCCTACGAGCAGTACTTC. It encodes CASSLFMGSAYEQYF.